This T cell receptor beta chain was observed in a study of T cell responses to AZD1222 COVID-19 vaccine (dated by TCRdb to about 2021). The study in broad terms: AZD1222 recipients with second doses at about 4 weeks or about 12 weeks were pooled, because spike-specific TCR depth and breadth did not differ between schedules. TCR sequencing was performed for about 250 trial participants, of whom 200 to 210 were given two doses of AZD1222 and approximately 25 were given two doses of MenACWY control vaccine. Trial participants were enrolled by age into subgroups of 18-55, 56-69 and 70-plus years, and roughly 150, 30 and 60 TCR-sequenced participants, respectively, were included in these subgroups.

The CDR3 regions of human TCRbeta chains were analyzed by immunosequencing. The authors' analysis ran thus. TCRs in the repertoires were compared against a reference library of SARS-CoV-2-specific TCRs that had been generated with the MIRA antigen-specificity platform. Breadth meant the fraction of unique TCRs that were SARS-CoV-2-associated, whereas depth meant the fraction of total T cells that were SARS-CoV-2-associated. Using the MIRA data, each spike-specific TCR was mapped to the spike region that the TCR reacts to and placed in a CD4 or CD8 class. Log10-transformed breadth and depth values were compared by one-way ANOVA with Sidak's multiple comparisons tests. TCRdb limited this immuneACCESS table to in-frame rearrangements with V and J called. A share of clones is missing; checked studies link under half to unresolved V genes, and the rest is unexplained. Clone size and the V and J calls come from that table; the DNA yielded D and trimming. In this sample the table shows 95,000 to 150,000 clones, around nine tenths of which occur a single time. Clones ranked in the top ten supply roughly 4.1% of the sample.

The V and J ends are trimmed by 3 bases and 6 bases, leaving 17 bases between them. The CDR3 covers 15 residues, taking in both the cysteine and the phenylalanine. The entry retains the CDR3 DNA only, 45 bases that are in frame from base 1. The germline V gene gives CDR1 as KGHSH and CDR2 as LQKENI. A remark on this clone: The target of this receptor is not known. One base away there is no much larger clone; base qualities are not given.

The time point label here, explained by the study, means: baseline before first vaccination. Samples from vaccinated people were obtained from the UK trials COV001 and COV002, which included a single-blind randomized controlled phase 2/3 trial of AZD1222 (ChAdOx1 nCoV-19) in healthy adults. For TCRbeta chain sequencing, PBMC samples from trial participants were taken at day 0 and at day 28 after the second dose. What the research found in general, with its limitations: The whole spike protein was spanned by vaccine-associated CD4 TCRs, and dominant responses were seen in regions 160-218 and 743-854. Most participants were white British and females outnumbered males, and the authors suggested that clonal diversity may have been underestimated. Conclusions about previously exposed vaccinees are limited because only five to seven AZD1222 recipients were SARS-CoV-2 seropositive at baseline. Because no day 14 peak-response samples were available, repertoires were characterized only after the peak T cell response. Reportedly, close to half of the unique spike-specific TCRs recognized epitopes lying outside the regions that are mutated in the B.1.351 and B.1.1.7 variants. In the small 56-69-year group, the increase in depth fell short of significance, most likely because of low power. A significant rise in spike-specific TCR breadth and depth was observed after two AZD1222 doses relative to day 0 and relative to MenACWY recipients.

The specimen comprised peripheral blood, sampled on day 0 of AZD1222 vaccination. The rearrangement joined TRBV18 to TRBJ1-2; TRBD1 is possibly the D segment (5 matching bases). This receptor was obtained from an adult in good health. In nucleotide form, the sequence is TGTGCCAGCTCACCGAGGACGGAGCTAGGGGATGGCTACACCTTC. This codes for CASSPRTELGDGYTF.